This TCR beta chain was captured by sequencing in a study of blood T cell repertoires in COVID-19. Assay used: immunoSEQ multiplex PCR; TCRdb lists only in-frame clones, some missing. The profile covers tens of thousands of clones, with approximately 80% appearing a single time and approximately 31% taken by the ten largest. Germline V gene data show CDR1 as MNHEY and CDR2 as SMNVEV (reference sequence). This CDR3 comprises 16 residues. The V end was cut by 8 bases, the J end by 1 base, with 15 bases between. The sequence came from a woman of 80 years or more with active or convalescent COVID-19. The sample consisted of peripheral blood. The chain employs TRBV27 and TRBJ2-6, with D maybe TRBD1 (6 bases). The CDR3, as DNA: TGTGCCAGCGGGGAAATTACAGGGTCTGGGGCCAACGTCCTGACTTTC. Translation: CASGEITGSGANVLTF.